This TCR beta chain was captured by sequencing in a study of OX40 agonist ivuxolimab in advanced cancers. As for the study in general: Those enrolled were 80% to 85% male, with a mean age of 60 years and ages from 23 to 79. There were three patients with partial responses, one having hepatocellular carcinoma and two cutaneous melanoma.

Trimming took off 2 bases at V and 0 bases at J, with 12 bases between the two ends. The germline CDR1 and CDR2 sequences are SGHKS and YYEKEE (reference sequence). The CDR3 loop spans 15 amino acids. The data were produced by immunoSEQ multiplex PCR, yet TCRdb's version contains in-frame clones alone and is incomplete. The repertoire holds around 94,000 clones, with around 86% as singletons. Anyone with autoimmune disease history or systemic immunosuppression was excluded. The sequencing used CD4+ or CD8+ T cells sorted from blood, collected in a trial of the OX40 agonist ivuxolimab. The gene calls are TRBV5-5 and TRBJ2-7; possibly TRBD1 or TRBD2 for D (5 bases each). The source of this sequence is an adult with an advanced solid tumor such as melanoma, head and neck, liver or kidney cancer. CDR3 loop: CASSFPGAISYEQYF. DNA of the CDR3: TGTGCCAGCAGCTTCCCCGGGGCGATCTCCTACGAGCAGTACTTC.